Included here is one T cell receptor beta chain sequence, with context. This clonotype was detected only a few times. It lacks a known antigen. No base-level quality is on record; no much larger clone is a single base apart. V ends up 6 bases short and J 4 bases short, with an unmatched junction base count of 25. Taken from cysteine to phenylalanine, the CDR3 has 21 residues. The only DNA kept is the CDR3, 63 bases in frame from the first base. The germline V gene sets CDR1 to MNHEY and CDR2 to SVGAGI. Rearranged TRB sequences spanning V, D and J segments were amplified by multiplex touch-down PCR using a mixed TRB-A/B primer pool. Illumina adapters and sample indices were added to the amplicons in two consecutive PCR reactions performed with Phusion HS II polymerase. Amplicons were gel-purified with the NucleoSpin Gel and PCR Clean-up kit, then checked with Qubit and an Agilent 2100 Bioanalyzer. Sequencing of libraries was carried out on an Illumina MiSeq in 600-cycle, single-indexed, paired-end runs. The original pipeline was this. MiXCR versions 2.12 and 3.0.5 were used to process TRB sequences. Each unique CDR3 nucleotide sequence was counted as one clone, and only productive sequences with at least two reads were retained. Repertoire metrics included Shannon diversity, evenness, clonality (one minus evenness), and alpha-parameterized diversity profiles from alpha 0 to 5. Generation probabilities of clones in paired pre- and post-chemotherapy samples were computed with the IGoR algorithm. Using fastp trimming at Q25 and MiXCR clonotype assembly, TCRdb reanalyzed the public sequencing data and kept in-frame beta chains. Rows with one shared CDR3 protein collapse into an entry with the most common genes and DNA. It is TCRdb's table, rather than the study itself, that gives the V and J calls and clone size. The sample includes roughly 9,800 distinct CDR3 sequences, with 40% observed a single time. The ten most abundant clones make up approximately 1.8% of the sample.

The source of the sample is a study of T cell repertoires in aging, cancer and after chemotherapy (dated by TCRdb to between 2019 and 2020). Study-wide context: Donors spanned six age groups from 30 or younger to 70 or older, with at least three individuals per group. A cohort of 220 or so cancer patients (roughly 94 with hematological and roughly 120 with solid cancers) was assembled, and around 100 healthy donors were included as a reference group. The full dataset contained roughly 8.8 million TCR reads. TCR repertoires from healthy donor controls were recorded over periods of several months to years and showed clear clonal overlap between repeated samplings. To look at immunoaging and at how T cells reconstitute after chemotherapy, the study profiled TCR beta repertoires in peripheral blood from both healthy donors and cancer patients. The paper's findings and limits, for the study overall: In both cancer cohorts, median generation probability rose over the chemotherapy interval, which suggests that the repertoire was reconstituted through rebound thymic output. Declining TCR diversity with age in healthy donors was mainly explained by loss of richness; in cancer patients, loss of evenness also contributed. According to the authors, the repertoire data do not allow conclusions to be drawn about immunological memory after chemotherapy. Significantly lower blood TCR diversity and higher clonality were observed in untreated patients with hematological or solid cancers than in age-matched healthy donors.

TCR beta rearrangements were amplified from genomic DNA isolated from peripheral blood, not from sorted cells or RNA. The chain is encoded by TRBV6-5 joined to TRBJ1-3; a stretch of 9 junction bases matches TRBD1. The receptor comes from a human donor in good health. Sample: blood. This receptor has the CDR3 CASSPYGLRDRVNSGGNTIYF. The sequenced DNA: TGTGCCAGCAGCCCCTACGGGCTCCGGGACAGGGTAAATTCGGGAGGAAACACCATATATTTT.